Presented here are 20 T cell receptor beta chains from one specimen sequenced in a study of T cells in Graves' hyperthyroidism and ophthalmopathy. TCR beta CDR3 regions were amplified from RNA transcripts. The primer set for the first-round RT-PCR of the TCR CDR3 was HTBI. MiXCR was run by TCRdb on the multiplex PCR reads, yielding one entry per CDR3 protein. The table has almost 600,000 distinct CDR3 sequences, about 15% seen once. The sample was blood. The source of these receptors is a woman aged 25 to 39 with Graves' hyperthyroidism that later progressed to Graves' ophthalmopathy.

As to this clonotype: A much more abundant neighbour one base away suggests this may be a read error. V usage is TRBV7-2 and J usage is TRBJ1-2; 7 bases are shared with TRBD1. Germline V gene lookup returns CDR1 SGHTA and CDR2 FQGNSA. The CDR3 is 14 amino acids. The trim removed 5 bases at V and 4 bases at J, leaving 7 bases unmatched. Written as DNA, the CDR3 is TGTGCCAGCAGCAGAACGACAGGGACCTATGGCTACACCTTC. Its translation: CASSRTTGTYGYTF.

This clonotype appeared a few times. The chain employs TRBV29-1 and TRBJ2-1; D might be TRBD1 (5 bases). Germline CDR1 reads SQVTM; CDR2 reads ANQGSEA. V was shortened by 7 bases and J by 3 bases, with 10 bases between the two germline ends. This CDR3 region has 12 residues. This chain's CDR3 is CSAPGFYNEQFF. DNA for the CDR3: TGCAGCGCTCCAGGGTTCTACAATGAGCAGTTCTTC.

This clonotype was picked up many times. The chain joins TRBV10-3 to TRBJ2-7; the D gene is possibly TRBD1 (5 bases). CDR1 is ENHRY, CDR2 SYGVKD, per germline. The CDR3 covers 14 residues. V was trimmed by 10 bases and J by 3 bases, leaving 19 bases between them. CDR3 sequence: CANSQGDVFYEQYF. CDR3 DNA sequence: TGTGCCAATTCCCAGGGTGACGTCTTCTACGAGCAGTACTTC.

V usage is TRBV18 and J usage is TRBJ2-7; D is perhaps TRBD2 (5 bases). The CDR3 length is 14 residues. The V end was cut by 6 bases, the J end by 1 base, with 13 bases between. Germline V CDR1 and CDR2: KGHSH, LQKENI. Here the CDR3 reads CASSPPSSSYEQYF. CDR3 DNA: TGTGCCAGCTCCCCCCCTAGCAGTTCCTACGAGCAGTACTTC.

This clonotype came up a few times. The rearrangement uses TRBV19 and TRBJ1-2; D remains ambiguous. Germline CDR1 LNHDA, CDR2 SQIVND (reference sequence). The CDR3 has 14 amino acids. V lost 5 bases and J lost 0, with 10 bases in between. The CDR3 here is CASSAGSSNYGYTF. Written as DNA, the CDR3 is TGTGCCAGTAGTGCCGGGAGCTCTAACTATGGCTACACCTTC.

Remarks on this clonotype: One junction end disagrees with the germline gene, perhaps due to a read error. CDR3 sequence (DNA): TGTGCCAGCAGTTACGGGGCAGGCGGGAGTTTTTACGCGCAGTACTTC. This gives the protein CASSYGAGGSFYAQYF. The chain employs TRBV6-2 or TRBV6-3 and TRBJ2-7; 7 bases line up with TRBD2. This CDR3 has 16 residues. The germline gives CDR1 MNHEY, CDR2 SVGEGT.

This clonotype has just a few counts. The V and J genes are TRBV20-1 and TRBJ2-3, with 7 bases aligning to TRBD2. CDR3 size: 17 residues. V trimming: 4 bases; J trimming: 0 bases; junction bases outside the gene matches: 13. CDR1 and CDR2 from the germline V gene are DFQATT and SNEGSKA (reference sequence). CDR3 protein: CSAIGKTSLISTDTQYF. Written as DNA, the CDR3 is TGCAGTGCTATAGGAAAGACTAGCCTTATTAGCACAGATACGCAGTATTTT.

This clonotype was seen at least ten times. The CDR3 DNA is TGTGCCAGCAGTGAAGGCGTACTAGCGGGAGGCCACGAGCAGTACTTC. Translated: CASSEGVLAGGHEQYF. The chain couples TRBV6-1 to TRBJ2-7; 12 bases fit TRBD2. Germline trimming cut 1 base from V and 5 bases from J; bases unmatched to any gene: 6. Germline V gives CDR1 MNHNS, CDR2 SASEGT. The CDR3 is 16 amino acids.

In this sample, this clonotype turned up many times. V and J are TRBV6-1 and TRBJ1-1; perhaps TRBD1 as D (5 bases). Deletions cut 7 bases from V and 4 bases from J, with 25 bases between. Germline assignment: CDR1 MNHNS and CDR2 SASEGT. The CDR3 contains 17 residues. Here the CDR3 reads CASTPTNGGGSGTEAFF. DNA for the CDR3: TGTGCCAGCACCCCCACCAACGGGGGGGGATCCGGCACTGAAGCTTTCTTT.

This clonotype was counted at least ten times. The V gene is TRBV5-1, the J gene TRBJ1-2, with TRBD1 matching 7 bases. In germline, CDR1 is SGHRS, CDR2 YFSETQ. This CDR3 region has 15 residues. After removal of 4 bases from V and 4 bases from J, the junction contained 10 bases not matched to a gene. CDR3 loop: CASSPGTATLYGYTF. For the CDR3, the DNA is TGCGCCAGCAGCCCTGGGACAGCTACACTCTATGGCTACACCTTC.

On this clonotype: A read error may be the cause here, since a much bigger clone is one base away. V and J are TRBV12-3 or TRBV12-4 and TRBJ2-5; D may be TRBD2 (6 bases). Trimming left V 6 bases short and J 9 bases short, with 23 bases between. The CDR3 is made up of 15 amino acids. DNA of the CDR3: TGTGCCAGCAGGGCGGGCAGGAGGGAATGGGAGGCCCAGTACTTC. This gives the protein CASRAGRREWEAQYF.

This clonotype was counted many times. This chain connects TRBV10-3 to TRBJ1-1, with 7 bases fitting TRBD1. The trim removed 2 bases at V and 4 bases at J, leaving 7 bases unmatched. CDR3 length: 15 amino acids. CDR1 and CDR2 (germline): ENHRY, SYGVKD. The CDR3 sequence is CAISEPGTEGTEAFF. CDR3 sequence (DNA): TGTGCCATCAGTGAGCCAGGGACAGAGGGCACTGAAGCTTTCTTT.

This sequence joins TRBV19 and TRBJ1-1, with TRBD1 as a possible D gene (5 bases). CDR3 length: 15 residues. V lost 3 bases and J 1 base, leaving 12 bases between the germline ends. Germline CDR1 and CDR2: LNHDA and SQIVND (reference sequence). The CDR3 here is CASSISGAWNTEAFF. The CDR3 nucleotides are TGTGCCAGTAGTATCTCCGGGGCGTGGAACACTGAAGCTTTCTTT. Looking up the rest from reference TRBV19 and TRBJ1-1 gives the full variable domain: DGGITQSPKYLFRKEGQNVTLSCEQNLNHDAMYWYRQDPGQGLRLIYYSQIVNDFQKGDIAEGYSVSREKKESFPLTVTSAQKNPTAFYLCASSISGAWNTEAFFGQGTRLTVV.

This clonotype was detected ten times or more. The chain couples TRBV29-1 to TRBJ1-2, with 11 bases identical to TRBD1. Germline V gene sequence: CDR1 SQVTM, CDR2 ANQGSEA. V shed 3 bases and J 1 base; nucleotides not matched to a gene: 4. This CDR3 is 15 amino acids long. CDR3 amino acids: CSVDPGQGVNYGYTF. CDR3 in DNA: TGCAGCGTTGACCCGGGACAGGGGGTTAACTATGGCTACACCTTC.

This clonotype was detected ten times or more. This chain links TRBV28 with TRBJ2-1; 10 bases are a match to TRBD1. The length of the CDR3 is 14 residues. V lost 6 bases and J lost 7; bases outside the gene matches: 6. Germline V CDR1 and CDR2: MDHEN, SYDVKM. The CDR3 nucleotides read TGTGCCAGCAGACGGGACAGGGGTTGGAATGAGCAGTTCTTC. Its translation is CASRRDRGWNEQFF.

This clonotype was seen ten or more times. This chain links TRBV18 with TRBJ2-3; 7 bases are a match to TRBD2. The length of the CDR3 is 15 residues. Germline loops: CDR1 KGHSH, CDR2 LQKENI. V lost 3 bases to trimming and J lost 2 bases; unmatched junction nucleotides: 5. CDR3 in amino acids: CASSPPSGITDTQYF. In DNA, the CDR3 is TGTGCCAGCTCACCCCCTAGCGGAATCACAGATACGCAGTATTTT.

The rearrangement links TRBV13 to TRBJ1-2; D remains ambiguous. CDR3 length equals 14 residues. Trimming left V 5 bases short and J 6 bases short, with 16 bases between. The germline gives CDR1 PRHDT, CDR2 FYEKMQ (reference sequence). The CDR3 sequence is CASSTPSTEDGYTF. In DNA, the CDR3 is TGTGCCAGCAGCACGCCTTCCACCGAGGATGGCTACACCTTC.

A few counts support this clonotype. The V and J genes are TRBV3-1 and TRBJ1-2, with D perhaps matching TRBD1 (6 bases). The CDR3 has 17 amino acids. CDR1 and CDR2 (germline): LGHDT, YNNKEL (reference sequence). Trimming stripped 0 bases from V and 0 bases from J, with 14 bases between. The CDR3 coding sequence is TGTGCCAGCAGCCAAGACAATGGGGGCGAGTCTAACTATGGCTACACCTTC. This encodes CASSQDNGGESNYGYTF.

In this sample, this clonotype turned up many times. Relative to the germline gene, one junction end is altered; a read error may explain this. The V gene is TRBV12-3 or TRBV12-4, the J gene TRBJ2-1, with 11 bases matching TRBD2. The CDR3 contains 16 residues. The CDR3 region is CASRLAGGNDYNEQFF. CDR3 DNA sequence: TGTGCCAGCAGGTTAGCGGGAGGGAACGACTACAATGAGCAGTTCTTC.

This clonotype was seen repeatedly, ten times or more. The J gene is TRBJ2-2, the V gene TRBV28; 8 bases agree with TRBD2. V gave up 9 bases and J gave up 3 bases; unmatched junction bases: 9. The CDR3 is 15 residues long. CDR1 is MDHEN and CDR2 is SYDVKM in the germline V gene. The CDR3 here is CASQGLAGYTGELFF. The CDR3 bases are TGTGCCAGTCAGGGGCTAGCGGGTTACACCGGGGAGCTGTTTTTT.